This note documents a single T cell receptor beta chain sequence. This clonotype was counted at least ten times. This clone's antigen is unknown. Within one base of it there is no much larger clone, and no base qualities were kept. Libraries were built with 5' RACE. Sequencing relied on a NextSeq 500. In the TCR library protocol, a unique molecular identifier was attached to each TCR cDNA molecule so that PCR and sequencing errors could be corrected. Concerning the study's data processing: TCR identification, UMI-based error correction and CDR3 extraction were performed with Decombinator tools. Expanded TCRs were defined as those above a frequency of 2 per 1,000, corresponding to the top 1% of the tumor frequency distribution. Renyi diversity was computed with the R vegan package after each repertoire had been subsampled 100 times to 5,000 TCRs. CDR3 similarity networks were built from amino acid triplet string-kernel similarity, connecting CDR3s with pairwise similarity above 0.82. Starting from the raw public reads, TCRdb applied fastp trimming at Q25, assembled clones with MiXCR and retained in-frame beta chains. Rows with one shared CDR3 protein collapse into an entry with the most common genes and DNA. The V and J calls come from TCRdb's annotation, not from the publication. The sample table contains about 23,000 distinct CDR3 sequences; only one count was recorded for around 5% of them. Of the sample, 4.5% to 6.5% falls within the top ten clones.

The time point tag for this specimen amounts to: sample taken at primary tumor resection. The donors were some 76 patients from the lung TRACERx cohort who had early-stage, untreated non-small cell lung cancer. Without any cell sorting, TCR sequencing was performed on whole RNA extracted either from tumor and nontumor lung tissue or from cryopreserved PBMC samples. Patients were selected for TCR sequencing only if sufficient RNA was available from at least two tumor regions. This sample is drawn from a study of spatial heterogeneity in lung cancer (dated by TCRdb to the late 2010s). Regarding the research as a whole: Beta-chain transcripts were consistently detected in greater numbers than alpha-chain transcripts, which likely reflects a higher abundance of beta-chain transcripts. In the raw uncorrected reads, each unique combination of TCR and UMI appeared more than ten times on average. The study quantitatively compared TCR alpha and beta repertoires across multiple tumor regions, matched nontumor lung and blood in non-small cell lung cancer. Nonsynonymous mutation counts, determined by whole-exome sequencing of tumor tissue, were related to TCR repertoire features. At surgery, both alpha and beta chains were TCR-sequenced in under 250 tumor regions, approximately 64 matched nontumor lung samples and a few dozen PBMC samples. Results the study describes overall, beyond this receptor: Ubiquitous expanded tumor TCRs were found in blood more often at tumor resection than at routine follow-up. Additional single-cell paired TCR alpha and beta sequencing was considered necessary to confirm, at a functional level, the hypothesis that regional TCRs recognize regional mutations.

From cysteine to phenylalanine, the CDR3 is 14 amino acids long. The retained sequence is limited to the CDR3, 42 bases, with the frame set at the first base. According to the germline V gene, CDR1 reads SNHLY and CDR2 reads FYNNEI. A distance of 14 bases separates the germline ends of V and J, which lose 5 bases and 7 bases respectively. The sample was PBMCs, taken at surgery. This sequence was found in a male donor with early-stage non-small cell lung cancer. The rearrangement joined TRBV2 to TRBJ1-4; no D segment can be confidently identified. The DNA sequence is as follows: TGTGCCAGCAGTTTTGGACTGTTAGGTGAAAAACTGTTTTTT. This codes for CASSFGLLGEKLFF.